Below, one T cell receptor beta chain is given with its context. Naive CD8 populations comprised CD45RO-negative cells positively selected for CCR7, excluding terminally differentiated effector memory CD45RA+ cells. The CDR3 is 10 amino acids. The V gene lost 5 bases and the J gene lost 10 bases, with 9 bases spanning the gap. CDR1 is SGDLS and CDR2 is YYNGEE in the germline V gene. The data are from a study of shared clonotypes between healthy human individuals. Study-wide context: Each donor had three CD4 naive, three CD4 memory, two CD8 naive and one CD8 memory plate.

Repertoires were generated with immunoSEQ multiplex PCR, while TCRdb's copy carries only in-frame clones and drops some. Here the sample spans about 580,000 clones, nearly 98% being singletons. The receptor comes from a man aged 25 to 40 in good health. The sequencing sample was made of naive CD8+ T cells sorted from blood. The chain uses TRBV9 and TRBJ1-2, with D uncertain. DNA for the CDR3: TGTGCCAGCAGAGGAAGGAACTACACCTTC. This codes for CASRGRNYTF. Full variable domain (remainder filled in from reference TRBV9 and TRBJ1-2): DSGVTQTPKHLITATGQRVTLRCSPRSGDLSVYWYQQSLDQGLQFLIQYYNGEERAKGNILERFSAQQFPDLHSELNLSSLELGDSALYFCASRGRNYTFGSGTRLTVV.